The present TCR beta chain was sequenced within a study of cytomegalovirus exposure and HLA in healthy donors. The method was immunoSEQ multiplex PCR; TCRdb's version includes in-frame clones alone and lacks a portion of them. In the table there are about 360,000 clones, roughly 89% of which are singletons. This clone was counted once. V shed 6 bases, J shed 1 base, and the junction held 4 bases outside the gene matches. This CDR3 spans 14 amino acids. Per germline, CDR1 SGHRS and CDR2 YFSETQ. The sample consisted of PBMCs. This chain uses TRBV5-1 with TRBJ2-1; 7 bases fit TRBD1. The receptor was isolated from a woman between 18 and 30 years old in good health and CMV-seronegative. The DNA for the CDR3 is TGCGCCAGCAAAGAGGGGGCTTCCTACAATGAGCAGTTCTTC. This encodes CASKEGASYNEQFF.